The present T cell receptor beta chain was sequenced within a study of CD8 T cells in ankylosing spondylitis. Each TCR beta library was made by quantitative 5'-RACE that incorporated molecular barcodes. In TCRdb, the 5' RACE reads were re-called with MiXCR into one record per CDR3 protein. The data contain fewer than 250,000 distinct CDR3 sequences, roughly a third of them singletons. Per the germline V gene, CDR1 is SGHAT and CDR2 is FQNNGV. Trimming removed 1 base from V and 9 bases from J, with 13 bases in between. The CDR3 is 14 amino acids. Broader study findings: A motif in TCR beta, a set of roughly 8 highly homologous variants, appeared characteristic of ankylosing spondylitis blood.

To note about this clonotype: The target antigen is unknown.

The receptor's source is a male donor with ankylosing spondylitis or in good health (not recorded which). The chain is built from TRBV11-2 and TRBJ2-1; D gene uncertain. Material: blood, either unsorted or a sorted T cell fraction (not recorded which). The CDR3 DNA is TGTGCCAGCAGCTTAGCTTCTGGATTGAGTGAGCAGTTCTTC. Protein product: CASSLASGLSEQFF.